Following are 7 T cell receptor beta chains from one sample sequenced in a study of OX40 agonist ivuxolimab in advanced cancers. Profiled with immunoSEQ multiplex PCR; TCRdb holds only in-frame clones, not every one. The table shows about 32,000 clones, with 84% occurring only once. The specimen comprised CD4+ or CD8+ T cells sorted from blood, sampled in a trial of the OX40 agonist ivuxolimab. These receptors came from an adult with an advanced solid tumor such as melanoma, head and neck, liver or kidney cancer.

About this clone itself: The junction does not match germline at one end; this may be a read error. This sequence joins TRBV5-1 and TRBJ2-7; 7 bases are shared with TRBD1. The CDR3 runs 14 residues. CDR1 and CDR2 from the germline V gene are SGHRS and YFSETQ. The CDR3 spells CASSLDRNSYEQYF. The CDR3 DNA reads TGCGCCAGCAGTTTGGACAGGAACTCCTACGAGCAGTACTTC.

This chain uses TRBV10-2 with TRBJ2-7; 8 bases line up with TRBD2. This CDR3 has 17 residues. The V and J ends lost 6 bases and 3 bases, in that order; junction bases with no gene match: 16. In germline, CDR1 is WSHSY, CDR2 SAAADI. This CDR3 reads CASRDRSEREWVYEQYF. In DNA, the CDR3 is TGCGCCAGCAGGGATAGATCGGAGCGGGAGTGGGTCTACGAGCAGTACTTC.

The chain combines TRBV30 with TRBJ2-7; D might be TRBD2 (5 bases). Between the trimmed V and J ends, which lost 3 bases and 6 bases, there was a span of 9 bases. From germline, CDR1 is GTSNPN and CDR2 SVGIG (reference sequence). There are 11 residues in the CDR3. CDR3 in DNA: TGTGCCTGGAGGTACGGGGTCGAGCAGTACTTC. This translates into CAWRYGVEQYF.

The rearrangement links TRBV18 to TRBJ2-1; 10 positions agree with TRBD2. This CDR3 spans 17 amino acids. Germline values: CDR1 KGHSH, CDR2 LQKENI. V shed 6 bases, J shed 8 bases, and the junction held 16 bases outside the gene matches. CDR3 bases: TGTGCCAGCTCCACATGGGAACCGGGACTAGCGTTCGATGAGCAGTTCTTC. Translation: CASSTWEPGLAFDEQFF.

The chain combines TRBV4-3 with TRBJ2-2; the D is unclear. Trimming cost V 2 bases and J 4 bases, with 5 bases left between them. Germline CDR1 is LGHNA and CDR2 is YSLEER. The CDR3 has 13 residues. The CDR3 DNA reads TGCGCCAGCAGCCAACCTGTCACCGGGGAGCTGTTTTTT. Residues: CASSQPVTGELFF.

This sequence joins TRBV27 and TRBJ1-2, with unresolved D. Germline-derived CDR1 and CDR2 are MNHEY and SMNVEV (reference sequence). V lost 6 bases and J 2 bases, leaving 10 bases between the germline ends. The CDR3 loop spans 13 amino acids. CDR3 sequence (DNA): TGTGCCAGCAGCCCTCAAGGCAACTATGGCTACACCTTC. It codes for CASSPQGNYGYTF.

Comment on this clone: Other DNA sequences from this sample encode an identical CDR3 as well. The rearrangement links TRBV28 to TRBJ2-3; perhaps D is TRBD1 or TRBD2 (5 bases each). Deletions cut 2 bases from V and 6 bases from J, with 12 bases between. Germline V lookup: CDR1 MDHEN, CDR2 SYDVKM. The length of the CDR3 is 14 residues. CDR3: CASSLDGTGDTQYF. The CDR3 nucleotides read TGTGCCAGCAGTTTAGACGGGACGGGGGATACGCAGTATTTT.